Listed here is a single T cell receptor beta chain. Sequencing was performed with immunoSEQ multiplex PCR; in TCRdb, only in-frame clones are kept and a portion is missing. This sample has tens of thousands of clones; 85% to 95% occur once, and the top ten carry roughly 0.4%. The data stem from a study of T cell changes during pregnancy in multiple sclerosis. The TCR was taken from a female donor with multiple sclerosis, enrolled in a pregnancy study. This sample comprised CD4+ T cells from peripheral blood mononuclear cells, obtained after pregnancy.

The CDR3 here is CAWRAGATTNEKLFF. The CDR3 DNA sequence: TGTGCCTGGAGGGCAGGGGCTACAACTAATGAAAAACTGTTTTTT. The J gene is TRBJ1-4, the V gene TRBV30; a possible D gene is TRBD1 (6 bases). Between the trimmed V and J ends, which lost 3 bases and 0 bases, there was a span of 11 bases. The germline gives CDR1 GTSNPN, CDR2 SVGIG (reference sequence). The CDR3 spans 15 residues.